The clone carrying this T cell receptor beta chain was recorded many times. Its matching antigen is unknown. Time point specified: persistent/refractory GD, antithyroid drugs over 5 years with positive TRAb. The TCR library was made from RNA extracted from PBMCs. American Thyroid Association guidelines defined Graves' disease diagnosis. The CDR3 is made up of 17 amino acids. Trimming removed 1 base at V and 4 bases at J, with 20 bases between. Germline V gene data show CDR1 as SGHAT and CDR2 as FQNNGV. The data were taken from a study of regulatory T cells in long-lasting Graves disease. Broader study findings: Persistent disease preferred TRBV28, TRBJ1-2 and TRBJ2-5; new disease, TRBV20-1 and TRBJ2-1. Persistent patients shared more public clonotypes (about 2,800) than newly diagnosed patients (around 910).

Building of the TCR beta libraries involved iRepertoire HTBI primers and Arm-PCR of CDR3 regions. TCRdb independently ran MiXCR on the multiplex PCR reads; one entry per CDR3 protein. Of some 340,000 distinct CDR3 sequences listed, 20% to 25% were seen once; the top ten hold under 35%. Sequencing used peripheral blood mononuclear cells (PBMCs), obtained when the disease was refractory, from a patient treated with antithyroid drugs. This clonotype originated in a woman aged 40-49 years with Graves disease. The chain joins TRBV11-2 to TRBJ2-7, with no clear D. The CDR3 nucleotides read TGTGCCAGCAGCTTAGTCTTTCCCAAGACGGGTATATACGAGCAGTACTTC. Translated, it gives CASSLVFPKTGIYEQYF. Complete variable domain (other parts from reference TRBV11-2 and TRBJ2-7): EAGVAQSPRYKIIEKRQSVAFWCNPISGHATLYWYQQILGQGPKLLIQFQNNGVVDDSQLPKDRFSAERLKGVDSTLKIQPAKLEDSAVYLCASSLVFPKTGIYEQYFGPGTRLTVT.